This TCR beta chain comes out of a study of PD-1 blockade in classical Hodgkin lymphoma (dated by TCRdb to 2020 to 2022). With regard to the full study: Nivolumab dosing was 3 mg/kg intravenously every 2 weeks, continuing until either disease progression or unacceptable toxicity. To define a peripheral blood immune signature of response to PD-1 blockade in classical Hodgkin lymphoma, the study combined TCR beta sequencing with CyTOF.

The CDR3 numbers 14 amino acids, ends counted. The germline V gene encodes CDR1 MDHEN and CDR2 SYDVKM. This sample's time point label indicates: cycle 4 day 1 (C4D1), after more than five weeks of nivolumab. Every trial patient had relapsed after autologous stem cell transplantation, and cohorts A, B and C differed in prior brentuximab vedotin exposure. The trial cohort was composed of around 60 patients with relapsed/refractory classical Hodgkin lymphoma, for whom complete response, partial response or progressive disease was recorded as best overall response. Trial patients were treated with single-agent nivolumab in the multi-cohort phase II CheckMate 205 trial. An independent review committee assessed best overall response using the 2007 International Working Group response criteria. PBMCs from the trial were collected at three points: immediately before nivolumab initiation (C1D1), and during therapy at cycle 2 day 1 and cycle 4 day 1. Peripheral blood was collected in 8 mL Vacutainer Cell Preparation Tubes, from which PBMCs were isolated by centrifugation and then cryopreserved.

Remarks on this clone: Its antigen remains unidentified. The conserved closing phenylalanine or tryptophan is absent in this CDR3, likely reflecting a read error. Because the CDR3's place on the DNA is in doubt, the DNA is left out and the CDR3 is given as listed by TCRdb.

The Qiagen DNeasy kit was used to extract genomic DNA both from unsorted PBMCs and from the negatively selected CD4+ and CD8+ fractions. TCR beta CDR3 regions were subjected to amplification by immunoSEQ multiplex PCR with primers that anneal to V and J segments. A synthetic immune receptor repertoire was used to minimize amplification bias, and remaining bias was computationally removed after sequencing. In the original analysis: Repertoire diversity was quantified as the Shannon entropy index using custom Python scripts. Unsorted, CD4+ and CD8+ repertoires were analyzed separately, except for combined analyses in which CD4+ and CD8+ sequences were merged in silico. A clone counted as expanded when the clone's frequency after treatment rose at least 2-fold relative to C1D1, and clones undetected at baseline were given a pseudocount of 0.5. Singleton clones were defined as clones with 0 or 1 copy at C1D1, and non-singleton clones were defined as clones with 2 or more copies. Clones expanded in unsorted samples were annotated as CD4+, CD8+ or unknown by matching protein sequences in sorted samples from the same patient. Wilcoxon tests on paired samples were used to test changes in diversity from C1D1 to C4D1. TCRdb mirrors the immuneACCESS table, restricted to in-frame sequences. Some clones are absent from its copies; in checked studies, under half trace to an unresolved V gene, and the reason for the others is unknown. D and trimming come from the DNA, and the V and J calls and clone size come from that table. The sample table records tens of thousands of clones; approximately 71% of these occur just once. The top ten clones comprise over 2% of the sample.

Overall results and qualifications from the work: Baseline TCR diversity was reported to be lower in newly diagnosed patients than in healthy donors and to be lower still in relapsed/refractory patients. Trial patients with a complete response had baseline diversity similar to that of newly diagnosed patients, while partial responders and progressors had significantly lower diversity. Patients starting nivolumab less than 1 year after ASCT had lower diversity and were excluded from later analyses to avoid confounding by immune reconstitution. The study was restricted to a single clinical trial cohort, and the causes of repertoire differences, possibly disease activity or prior therapy, were left undefined. A significant rise by C4D1 was seen in CD4+ but not CD8+ TCR diversity (p=0.0027 vs p=0.16), with the rise being most apparent in complete responders (p=0.02).

The chain uses TRBV28 and TRBJ1-2; the DNA was not compared with TRBD1, the D call given in the table. The source of this sequence is a human donor with classical Hodgkin lymphoma. The sample consisted of peripheral blood mononuclear cells (PBMCs), taken before the fourth cycle of nivolumab. Here the CDR3 is given as CASSLGGLGQAIAL.